This T cell receptor beta chain originates from a study of blood T cell repertoires in COVID-19. Study overall: PBMCs, B-cell-depleted T cells, or T cells were the source of the cDNA or gDNA that made up the material.

Sequencing was performed with immunoSEQ multiplex PCR; in TCRdb, only in-frame clones are kept and a portion is missing. The data hold hundreds of thousands of clones, with roughly 87% observed a single time. The source is a woman in her 30s who had recovered from COVID-19. The specimen sequenced was PBMCs or T cells enriched from blood (not recorded which).

CDR3 in amino acids: CASRRSGGSNQPQHF. In DNA, the CDR3 is TGTGCCAGCAGGCGCTCAGGGGGCAGCAATCAGCCCCAGCATTTT. The rearrangement links TRBV27 to TRBJ1-5; TRBD1 aligns across 8 bases. Germline loops: CDR1 MNHEY, CDR2 SMNVEV (reference sequence). This CDR3 has 15 amino acids. With V trimmed by 6 bases and J by 1 base, 5 bases remained unmatched.